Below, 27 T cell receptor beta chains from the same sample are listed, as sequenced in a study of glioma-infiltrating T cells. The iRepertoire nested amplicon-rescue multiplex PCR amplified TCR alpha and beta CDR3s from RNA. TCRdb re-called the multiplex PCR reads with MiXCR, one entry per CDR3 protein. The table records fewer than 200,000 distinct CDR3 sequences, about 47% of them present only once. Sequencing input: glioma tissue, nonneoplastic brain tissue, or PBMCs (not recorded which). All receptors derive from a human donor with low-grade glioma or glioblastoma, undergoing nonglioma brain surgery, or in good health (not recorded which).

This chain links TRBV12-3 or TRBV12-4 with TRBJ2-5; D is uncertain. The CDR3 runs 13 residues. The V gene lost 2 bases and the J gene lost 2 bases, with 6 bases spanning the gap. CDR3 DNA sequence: TGTGCCAGCAGTTTATACTCACAAGAGACCCAGTACTTC. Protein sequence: CASSLYSQETQYF.

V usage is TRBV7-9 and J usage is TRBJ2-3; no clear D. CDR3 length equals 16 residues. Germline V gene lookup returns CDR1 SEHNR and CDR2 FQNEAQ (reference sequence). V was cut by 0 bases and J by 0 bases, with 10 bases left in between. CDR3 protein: CASSLALGRSTDTQYF. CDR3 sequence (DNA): TGTGCCAGCAGCTTAGCGCTCGGTAGAAGCACAGATACGCAGTATTTT.

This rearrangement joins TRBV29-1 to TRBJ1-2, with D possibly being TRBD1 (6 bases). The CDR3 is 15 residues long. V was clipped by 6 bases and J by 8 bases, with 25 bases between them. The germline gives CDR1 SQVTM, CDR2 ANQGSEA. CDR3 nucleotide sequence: TGCAGCGTAGCGACCGGGACATGGGGTATCTACGGCTACACCTTC. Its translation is CSVATGTWGIYGYTF.

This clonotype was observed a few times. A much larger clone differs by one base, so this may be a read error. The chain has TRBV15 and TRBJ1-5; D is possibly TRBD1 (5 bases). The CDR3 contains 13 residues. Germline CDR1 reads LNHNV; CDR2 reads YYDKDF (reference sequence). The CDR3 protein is CATRRGRDQPQHF. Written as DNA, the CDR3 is TGTGCCACCAGAAGAGGTAGGGACCAGCCCCAGCATTTT.

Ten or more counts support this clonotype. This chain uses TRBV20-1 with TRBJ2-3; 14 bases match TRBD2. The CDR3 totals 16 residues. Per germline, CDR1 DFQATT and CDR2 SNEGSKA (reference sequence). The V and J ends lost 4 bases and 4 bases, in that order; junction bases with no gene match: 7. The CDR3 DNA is TGCAGTGCTAATCCGCCGACTAGCGGGAGGGCAGATACGCAGTATTTT. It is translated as CSANPPTSGRADTQYF.

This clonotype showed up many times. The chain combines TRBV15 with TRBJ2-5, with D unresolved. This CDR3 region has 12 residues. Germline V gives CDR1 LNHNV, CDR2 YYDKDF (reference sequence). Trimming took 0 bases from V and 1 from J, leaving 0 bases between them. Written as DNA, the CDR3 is TGTGCCACCAGCAGAGACCAAGAGACCCAGTACTTC. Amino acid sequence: CATSRDQETQYF.

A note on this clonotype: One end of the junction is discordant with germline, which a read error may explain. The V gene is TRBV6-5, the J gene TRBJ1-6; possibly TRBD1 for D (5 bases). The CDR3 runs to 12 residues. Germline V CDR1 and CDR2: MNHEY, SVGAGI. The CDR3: CASSVGDSPLRF. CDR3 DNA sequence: TGTGCCAGCAGTGTCGGGGACTCACCCCTCCGCTTT.

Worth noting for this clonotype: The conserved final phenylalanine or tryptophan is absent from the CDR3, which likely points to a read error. The CDR3 coding sequence is TGCAGTGATAGTTCGACAGCCTACGAGCAGTACCTC. Its translation: CSDSSTAYEQYL. The chain is built from TRBV20-1 and TRBJ2-7; D possibly corresponds to TRBD1 (5 bases). Trimming shortened V by 7 bases and J by 2 bases, and 12 bases separated the two germline ends. The CDR3 consists of 12 residues. Germline loops: CDR1 DFQATT, CDR2 SNEGSKA (reference sequence).

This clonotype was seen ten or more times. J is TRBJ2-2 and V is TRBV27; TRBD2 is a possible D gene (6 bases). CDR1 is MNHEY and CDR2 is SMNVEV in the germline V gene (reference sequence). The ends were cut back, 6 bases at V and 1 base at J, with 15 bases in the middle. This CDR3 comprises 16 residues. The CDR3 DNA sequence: TGTGCCAGCAGCCTCGGAATAGCGGAGAACACCGGGGAGCTGTTTTTT. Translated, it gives CASSLGIAENTGELFF.

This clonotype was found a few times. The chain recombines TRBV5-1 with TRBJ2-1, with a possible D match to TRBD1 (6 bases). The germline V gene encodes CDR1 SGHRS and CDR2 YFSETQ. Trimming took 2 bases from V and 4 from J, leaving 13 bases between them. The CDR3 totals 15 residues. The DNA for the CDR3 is TGCGCCAGCAGCTTACAGGGTCGGCTGTACAATGAGCAGTTCTTC. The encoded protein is CASSLQGRLYNEQFF.

The CDR3 protein is CASSPSSTGLRYSPLHF. The DNA of the CDR3 is TGTGCCAGCAGTCCCTCCTCGACAGGGTTGAGATATTCACCCCTCCACTTT. J is TRBJ1-6 and V is TRBV28, with 7 bases identical to TRBD1. J gave up 8 bases and V 5 bases, and 15 bases lay outside the gene matches. In germline, CDR1 is MDHEN, CDR2 SYDVKM. This CDR3 spans 17 amino acids.

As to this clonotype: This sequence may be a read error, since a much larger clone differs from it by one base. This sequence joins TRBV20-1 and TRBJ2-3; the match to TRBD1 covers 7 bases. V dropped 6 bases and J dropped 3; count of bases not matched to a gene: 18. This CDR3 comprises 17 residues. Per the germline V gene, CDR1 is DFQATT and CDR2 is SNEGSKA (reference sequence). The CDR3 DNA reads TGCAGTGCCAGGGACAGAGACCCGCATTATAGGACAGATACGCAGTATTTT. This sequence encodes CSARDRDPHYRTDTQYF.

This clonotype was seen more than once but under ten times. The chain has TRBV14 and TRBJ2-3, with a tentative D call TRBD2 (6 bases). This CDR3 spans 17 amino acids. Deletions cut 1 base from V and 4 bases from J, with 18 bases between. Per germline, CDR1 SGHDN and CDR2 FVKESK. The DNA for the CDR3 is TGTGCCAGCAGCCAAGGGTCGGGAGTAATGTATGCAGATACGCAGTATTTT. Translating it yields CASSQGSGVMYADTQYF.

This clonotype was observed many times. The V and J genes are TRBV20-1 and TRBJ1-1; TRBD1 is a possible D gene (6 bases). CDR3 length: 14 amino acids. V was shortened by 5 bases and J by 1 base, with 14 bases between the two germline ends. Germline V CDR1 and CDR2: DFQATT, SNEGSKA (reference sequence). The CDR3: CSAGRTETNTEAFF. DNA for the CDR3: TGCAGTGCTGGACGGACAGAAACGAACACTGAAGCTTTCTTT.

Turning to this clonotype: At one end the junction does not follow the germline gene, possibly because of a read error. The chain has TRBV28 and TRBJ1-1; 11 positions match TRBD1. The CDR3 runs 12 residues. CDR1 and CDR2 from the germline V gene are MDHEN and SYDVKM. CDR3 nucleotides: TGTGCCAGCCGGACAGGGGGCACTGAAGTTTTCTTT. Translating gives CASRTGGTEVFF.

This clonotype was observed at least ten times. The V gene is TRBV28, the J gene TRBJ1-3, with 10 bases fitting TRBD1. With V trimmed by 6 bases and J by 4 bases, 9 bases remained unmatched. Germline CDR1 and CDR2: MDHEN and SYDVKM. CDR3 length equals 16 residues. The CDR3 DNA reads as TGTGCCAGCAGCCGTGCCGGGACAGGGGACGGAAACACCATATATTTT. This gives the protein CASSRAGTGDGNTIYF.

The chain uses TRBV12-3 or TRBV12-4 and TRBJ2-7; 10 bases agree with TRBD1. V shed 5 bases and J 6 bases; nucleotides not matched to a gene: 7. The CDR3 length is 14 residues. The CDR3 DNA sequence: TGTGCCAGCAGTCGCGGACAGGGGGAAGGCGAGCAGTACTTC. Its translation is CASSRGQGEGEQYF.

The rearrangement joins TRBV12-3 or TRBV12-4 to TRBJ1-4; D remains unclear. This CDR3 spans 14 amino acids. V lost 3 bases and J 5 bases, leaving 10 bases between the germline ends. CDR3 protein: CASSFGQENEKLFF. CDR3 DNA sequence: TGTGCCAGCAGTTTCGGCCAGGAGAATGAAAAACTGTTTTTT.

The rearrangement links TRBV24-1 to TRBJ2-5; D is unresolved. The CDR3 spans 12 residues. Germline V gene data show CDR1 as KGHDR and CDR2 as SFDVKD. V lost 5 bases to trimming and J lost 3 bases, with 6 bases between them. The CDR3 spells CATSGPEETQYF. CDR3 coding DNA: TGTGCCACCAGTGGCCCGGAAGAGACCCAGTACTTC.

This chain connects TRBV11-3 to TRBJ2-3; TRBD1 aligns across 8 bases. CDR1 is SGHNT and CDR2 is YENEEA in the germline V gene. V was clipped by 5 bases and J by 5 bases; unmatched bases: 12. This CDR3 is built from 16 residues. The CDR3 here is CASSLFGSGGEDTQYF. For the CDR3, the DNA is TGTGCCAGCAGCCTGTTTGGTTCAGGGGGCGAAGATACGCAGTATTTT.

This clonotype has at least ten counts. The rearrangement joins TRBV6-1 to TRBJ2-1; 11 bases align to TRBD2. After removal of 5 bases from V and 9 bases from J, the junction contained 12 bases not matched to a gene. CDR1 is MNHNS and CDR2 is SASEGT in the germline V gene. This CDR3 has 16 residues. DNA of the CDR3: TGTGCCAGCAGTAAAAGACTAGCGGGATCGAGTGGTGAGCAGTTCTTC. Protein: CASSKRLAGSSGEQFF.

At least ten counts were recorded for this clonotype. CDR3 region: CASSSEVYNEQFF. The CDR3 DNA is TGTGCCAGCAGCTCCGAGGTCTACAATGAGCAGTTCTTC. This chain uses TRBV11-2 with TRBJ2-1; no firm D call. Germline CDR1 is SGHAT and CDR2 is FQNNGV. Trimming took off 4 bases at V and 3 bases at J, with 7 bases between the two ends. The CDR3 runs 13 residues.

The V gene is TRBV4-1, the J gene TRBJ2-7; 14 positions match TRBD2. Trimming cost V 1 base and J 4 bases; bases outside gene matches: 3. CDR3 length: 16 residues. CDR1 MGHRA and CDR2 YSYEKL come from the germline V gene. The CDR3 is CASSQGRLAGGYEQYF. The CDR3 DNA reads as TGCGCCAGCAGCCAAGGAAGACTAGCGGGAGGGTACGAGCAGTACTTC.

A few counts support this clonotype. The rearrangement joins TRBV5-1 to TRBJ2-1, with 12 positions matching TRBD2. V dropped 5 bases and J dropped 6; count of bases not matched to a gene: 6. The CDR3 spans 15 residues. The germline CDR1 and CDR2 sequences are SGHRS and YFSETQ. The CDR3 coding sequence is TGCGCCAGCAGTCTAGCGGGAGGGTTGTTCAATGAGCAGTTCTTC. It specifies CASSLAGGLFNEQFF.

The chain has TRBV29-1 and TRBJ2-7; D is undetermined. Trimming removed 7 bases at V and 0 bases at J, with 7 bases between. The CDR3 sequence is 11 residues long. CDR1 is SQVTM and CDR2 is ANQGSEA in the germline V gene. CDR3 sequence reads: CSAATSYEQYF. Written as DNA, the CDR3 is TGCAGCGCAGCAACCTCCTACGAGCAGTACTTC.

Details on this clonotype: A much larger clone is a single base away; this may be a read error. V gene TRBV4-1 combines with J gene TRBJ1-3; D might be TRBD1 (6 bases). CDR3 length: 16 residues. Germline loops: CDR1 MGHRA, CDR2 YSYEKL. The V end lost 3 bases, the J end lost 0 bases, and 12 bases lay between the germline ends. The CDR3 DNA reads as TGCGCCAGCAGCCATACCAAGGACAGCTCTGGAAACACCATATATTTT. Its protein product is CASSHTKDSSGNTIYF.

The CDR3 region is CASHGPSMNTEAFF. CDR3 bases: TGTGCCAGTCACGGACCGTCCATGAACACTGAAGCTTTCTTT. The rearrangement uses TRBV19 and TRBJ1-1; no firm D call. The germline CDR1 and CDR2 sequences are LNHDA and SQIVND (reference sequence). The CDR3 runs 14 residues. V was clipped by 8 bases and J by 0 bases, with 13 bases between them.